This entry lists 28 T cell receptor beta chains sequenced from one sample in a study of HIV-infected patients and healthy controls (dated by TCRdb to 2013 to 2014). Follow-up blood from HIV-infected patients was collected roughly three months, about 14 weeks, after antiretroviral therapy began. Whole blood was used without cell fractionation, so the repertoire reflected all unsorted peripheral T cells. The protocol used for the library was 5' RACE. The sequencer was an Illumina MiSeq. Reverse transcription of approximately 500 ng RNA was performed with SuperScript III using primers directed against the alpha and beta constant regions. Alpha and beta chain libraries were generated separately via chain-specific third strand synthesis with multiplexing indices. TCRdb redid the processing of the public reads, applying fastp at Q25 and MiXCR, and retained in-frame beta chains. Rows merge per CDR3 protein into single entries with the most common DNA and genes. In this sample the table shows approximately 15,000 distinct CDR3 sequences, about 12% of which occur a single time. Roughly 39% of the sample is taken by the ten largest.

This specimen was blood, taken during antiretroviral therapy. Source of these receptors: an adult with HIV infection. The donor label of this sample is uncertain.

This clonotype was detected many times. This chain uses TRBV14 with TRBJ1-2; TRBD1 is a possible D gene (6 bases). Germline V lookup: CDR1 SGHDN, CDR2 FVKESK. The CDR3 length is 12 residues. Trimming removed 6 bases at V and 3 bases at J, with 8 bases between. The CDR3 protein is CASRGGDYGYTF. The CDR3 nucleotides read TGTGCCAGCAGAGGGGGAGACTATGGCTACACCTTC.

This clonotype has only a few counts. The V call is TRBV11-2, the J call TRBJ2-2, with D uncertain. V was cut by 3 bases and J by 0 bases, with 11 bases left in between. There are 16 residues in the CDR3. Germline V CDR1 and CDR2: SGHAT, FQNNGV. The CDR3 sequence is CASSFMALANTGELFF. CDR3 DNA: TGTGCCAGCAGCTTCATGGCACTCGCGAACACCGGGGAGCTGTTTTTT.

This clonotype was seen repeatedly, ten times or more. This chain connects TRBV30 to TRBJ2-6; the D is unclear. V lost 8 bases and J 2 bases, leaving 10 bases between the germline ends. CDR1 is GTSNPN, CDR2 SVGIG, per germline (reference sequence). The CDR3 has 13 residues. CDR3 loop: CAGDTAGANVLTF. The CDR3 nucleotides read TGTGCCGGAGATACGGCTGGGGCCAACGTCCTGACTTTC. Full variable domain (missing parts from reference TRBV30 and TRBJ2-6): SQTIHQWPATLVQPVGSPLSLECTVEGTSNPNLYWYRQAAGRGLQLLFYSVGIGQISSEVPQNLSASRPQDRQFILSSKKLLLSDSGFYLCAGDTAGANVLTFGAGSRLTVL.

The chain couples TRBV20-1 to TRBJ1-1; D gene unclear. The germline V gene has CDR1 DFQATT and CDR2 SNEGSKA (reference sequence). The CDR3 is made up of 10 amino acids. The V gene lost 4 bases and the J gene lost 9 bases, with 9 bases spanning the gap. The CDR3 region is CSAKTYKAFF. The DNA of the CDR3 is TGCAGTGCTAAGACGTACAAAGCTTTCTTT.

This clonotype has ten or more counts. CDR3 sequence: CASSLVVSGAGNEQFF. The CDR3 DNA follows: TGTGCCAGCAGCTTAGTAGTTAGCGGGGCAGGAAATGAGCAGTTCTTC. This chain joins TRBV11-1 and TRBJ2-1; 8 bases fit TRBD2. The CDR3 length is 16 residues. CDR1 is SGHAT, CDR2 FQDESV, per germline (reference sequence). With 1 base clipped from V and 7 bases from J, the junction kept 9 bases outside the gene matches.

In this sample, this clonotype turned up many times. One end of the junction fails to match germline, which may point to a read error. The rearrangement links TRBV7-7 to TRBJ2-3, with 7 bases identical to TRBD2. The CDR3 totals 15 residues. The germline CDR1 and CDR2 sequences are SSHAT and FNYEAQ (reference sequence). The CDR3 region is CASSPGLVGTDTQYF. The CDR3, as DNA: TGTGCTAGCAGCCCCGGACTAGTCGGCACAGATACGCAGTATTTT. The variable domain in full, with the rest retrieved from reference TRBV7-7 and TRBJ2-3, is GAGVSQSPRYKVTKRGQDVTLRCDPISSHATLYWYQQALGQGPEFLTYFNYEAQPDKSGLPSDRFSAERPEGSISTLTIQRTEQRDSAMYRCASSPGLVGTDTQYFGPGTRLTVL.

In this sample, this clonotype turned up many times. The rearrangement uses TRBV24-1 and TRBJ2-1; tentatively, D is TRBD1 or TRBD2 (5 bases each). CDR1 KGHDR and CDR2 SFDVKD come from the germline V gene. CDR3 size: 16 residues. Trimming shortened V by 4 bases and J by 3 bases, and 15 bases separated the two germline ends. The CDR3 sequence is CATSDPGTENYNEQFF. The CDR3 DNA reads as TGTGCCACCAGTGACCCTGGGACGGAGAACTACAATGAGCAGTTCTTC.

This clonotype came up many times. The chain has TRBV3-1 and TRBJ2-1; 11 nucleotides line up with TRBD2. CDR1 and CDR2 (germline): LGHDT, YNNKEL (reference sequence). Losses at the gene ends were 3 bases for V and 8 bases for J; bases not matched to a gene: 6. This CDR3 comprises 15 residues. CDR3 protein: CASSQIAGGPDEQFF. In DNA, the CDR3 is TGTGCCAGCAGCCAGATAGCGGGAGGGCCGGATGAGCAGTTCTTC.

This clonotype was detected many times. This sequence joins TRBV7-6 and TRBJ2-3; TRBD1 or TRBD2 may be the D gene (5 bases each). Germline CDR1 is SGHVS and CDR2 is FNYEAQ. The CDR3 is made up of 15 amino acids. V lost 2 bases, J lost 1 base, and 10 bases lay in between. CDR3 sequence (DNA): TGTGCCAGCAGCTTATTTTTGGGGGGCACAGATACGCAGTATTTT. It is translated as CASSLFLGGTDTQYF.

This clonotype was picked up many times. V gene TRBV5-1 combines with J gene TRBJ1-1; 8 nucleotides line up with TRBD1. The CDR3 is made up of 12 amino acids. The germline V gene has CDR1 SGHRS and CDR2 YFSETQ. V trimming: 5 bases; J trimming: 5 bases; junction bases outside the gene matches: 2. The CDR3 DNA sequence: TGCGCCAGCAGTACAGGGGGTACTGAAGCTTTCTTT. Protein: CASSTGGTEAFF.

Ten or more counts support this clonotype. The chain joins TRBV20-1 to TRBJ2-7; TRBD1 or TRBD2 may be the D gene (5 bases each). This CDR3 contains 15 residues. V was trimmed by 5 bases and J by 0 bases, leaving 17 bases between them. Per germline, CDR1 DFQATT and CDR2 SNEGSKA (reference sequence). The CDR3 reads CSADISGLRSYEQYF. CDR3 in DNA: TGCAGTGCTGATATATCGGGGCTACGCTCCTACGAGCAGTACTTC.

This clonotype was picked up a small number of times. The J gene is TRBJ2-1, the V gene TRBV20-1; the match to TRBD2 covers 12 bases. V shed 6 bases and J 4 bases; nucleotides not matched to a gene: 4. The CDR3 spans 14 residues. Germline CDR1 is DFQATT and CDR2 is SNEGSKA (reference sequence). CDR3 in amino acids: CSAPGTSGYNEQFF. As DNA, the CDR3 is TGCAGTGCACCCGGGACTAGCGGGTACAATGAGCAGTTCTTC.

There are many counts of this clonotype. This chain connects TRBV6-6 to TRBJ1-5, with D maybe TRBD1 (5 bases). The V end was cut by 2 bases, the J end by 5 bases, with 13 bases between. The germline V gene has CDR1 MNHNY and CDR2 SVGAGI (reference sequence). The CDR3 covers 15 residues. CDR3: CASSYPRGYHQPQHF. The CDR3 DNA follows: TGTGCCAGCAGTTACCCGAGGGGTTACCATCAGCCCCAGCATTTT.

This clonotype has a count of ten or more. This sequence joins TRBV10-1 and TRBJ2-2; the D call may be TRBD1 or TRBD2 (5 bases each). The V end was cut by 8 bases, the J end by 6 bases, with 13 bases between. CDR1 is WNHNN, CDR2 SYGVQD, per germline (reference sequence). This CDR3 spans 13 amino acids. The CDR3 DNA sequence: TGCGCCAGCGGGACCACTCTCGCCGGGGAGCTGTTTTTT. Its translation is CASGTTLAGELFF.

This clonotype was counted at least ten times. The chain is built from TRBV11-2 and TRBJ2-1, with TRBD2 as a possible D gene (5 bases). Germline CDR1 reads SGHAT; CDR2 reads FQNNGV. This CDR3 contains 15 residues. V was shortened by 6 bases and J by 0 bases, with 12 bases between the two germline ends. This chain's CDR3 is CASSQGGSSYNEQFF. The CDR3 nucleotides are TGTGCCAGCAGTCAAGGAGGTAGCTCCTACAATGAGCAGTTCTTC.

This clonotype was counted many times. The chain links TRBV6-6 to TRBJ1-4; the match to TRBD1 covers 8 bases. Germline V gene data show CDR1 as MNHNY and CDR2 as SVGAGI (reference sequence). The CDR3 consists of 15 residues. J was trimmed by 3 bases and V by 5 bases; bases with no gene match: 5. CDR3 in DNA: TGTGCCAGCAGTAAAGAGGGACAGGCTAATGAAAAACTGTTTTTT. Amino acid sequence: CASSKEGQANEKLFF.

This clonotype was seen many times. The chain joins TRBV12-3 or TRBV12-4 to TRBJ2-1; no definite D call. Trimming cost V 6 bases and J 9 bases, with 15 bases left between them. The CDR3 is made up of 13 amino acids. The DNA for the CDR3 is TGTGCCAGCAGGATGGCTCCCTCCGGTGAGCAGTTCTTC. This translates into CASRMAPSGEQFF.

This clonotype came up many times. The chain joins TRBV18 to TRBJ2-7, with unresolved D. Deletions cut 1 base from V and 4 bases from J, with 14 bases between. The CDR3 length is 15 residues. Germline V CDR1 and CDR2: KGHSH, LQKENI. The DNA of the CDR3 is TGTGCCAGCTCACCACAAGAAGGCCCGGGTTACGAGCAGTACTTC. Amino acid sequence: CASSPQEGPGYEQYF.

V is TRBV12-3 or TRBV12-4 and J is TRBJ2-2, with 7 bases that match TRBD2. V lost 7 bases and J lost 6; bases outside the gene matches: 8. There are 14 residues in the CDR3. CDR3 residues: CASTLGGGAGELFF. DNA for the CDR3: TGTGCCAGCACCCTCGGTGGGGGGGCCGGGGAGCTGTTTTTT.

This clonotype was seen repeatedly, ten times or more. The J gene is TRBJ2-1, the V gene TRBV12-3 or TRBV12-4; D may be TRBD2 (6 bases). The V end lost 8 bases, the J end lost 15 bases, and 29 bases lay between the germline ends. The CDR3 has 15 amino acids. CDR3 region: CASAFAGTAPTGRFF. CDR3 sequence (DNA): TGTGCCAGCGCCTTCGCCGGGACTGCTCCGACGGGGCGGTTCTTC.

This chain links TRBV9 with TRBJ2-3, with D unresolved. The CDR3 spans 14 residues. Germline values: CDR1 SGDLS, CDR2 YYNGEE. The V gene lost 0 bases and the J gene lost 2 bases, with 7 bases spanning the gap. CDR3 loop: CASSVVGHTDTQYF. The CDR3 coding sequence is TGTGCCAGCAGCGTAGTCGGCCACACAGATACGCAGTATTTT.

The table lists this clonotype with many counts. J is TRBJ2-1 and V is TRBV29-1, with a weak D call TRBD1 (5 bases). V was clipped by 1 base and J by 3 bases, with 16 bases between them. The CDR3 has 16 residues. The germline CDR1 and CDR2 sequences are SQVTM and ANQGSEA. The CDR3 DNA sequence: TGCAGCGTTGAAGCCTTAGGCAGGGATGACTACAATGAGCAGTTCTTC. It codes for CSVEALGRDDYNEQFF.

This clonotype was seen only a few times. The CDR3 here is CASSLATLTRSSYNEQFF. CDR3 nucleotide sequence: TGTGCCAGCAGCTTAGCGACCTTGACTAGGAGCTCCTACAATGAGCAGTTCTTC. The V call is TRBV7-2, the J call TRBJ2-1; D perhaps matches TRBD2 (6 bases). The CDR3 runs 18 residues. V was cut by 0 bases and J by 0 bases, with 15 bases left in between. Per germline, CDR1 SGHTA and CDR2 FQGNSA.

This clonotype was counted only a few times. V and J are TRBV7-9 and TRBJ1-5; D not certain. CDR1 SEHNR and CDR2 FQNEAQ come from the germline V gene (reference sequence). V was clipped by 1 base and J by 2 bases, with 9 bases between them. The CDR3 loop spans 15 amino acids. The CDR3 bases are TGTGCCAGCAGCTTAGGGACCCTGGGCAATCAGCCCCAGCATTTT. Its protein is CASSLGTLGNQPQHF.

The chain uses TRBV5-1 and TRBJ2-1; tentatively, D is TRBD2 (6 bases). The CDR3 contains 15 residues. Germline values: CDR1 SGHRS, CDR2 YFSETQ. Between the trimmed V and J ends, which lost 2 bases and 3 bases, there was a span of 12 bases. The CDR3 reads CASSFRQGGYNEQFF. The CDR3, as DNA: TGCGCCAGCAGCTTCCGGCAGGGAGGCTACAATGAGCAGTTCTTC.

This clonotype has a handful of counts. The CDR3 DNA follows: TGTGCCAGCAGCCCAGGGTTGGGCTTTGCCTACGAGCAGTACTTC. Encoded protein: CASSPGLGFAYEQYF. This chain connects TRBV3-1 to TRBJ2-7; TRBD1 might be the D (5 bases). Germline CDR1 and CDR2: LGHDT and YNNKEL (reference sequence). The ends were cut back, 4 bases at V and 2 bases at J, with 15 bases in the middle. CDR3 length: 15 amino acids.

This clonotype was recorded at least ten times. The J gene is TRBJ2-1, the V gene TRBV11-3; 12 bases match TRBD2. With V trimmed by 1 base and J by 5 bases, 3 bases remained unmatched. Germline V gene lookup returns CDR1 SGHNT and CDR2 YENEEA. CDR3 length: 16 residues. DNA of the CDR3: TGTGCCAGCAGCTTAGGACTAGCGGGAGTTGACAATGAGCAGTTCTTC. It specifies CASSLGLAGVDNEQFF.

This clonotype was found many times. The genes are TRBV20-1 and TRBJ1-6, with D unresolved. V shed 0 bases and J shed 0 bases, with 12 bases lying between them. Germline V lookup: CDR1 DFQATT, CDR2 SNEGSKA (reference sequence). This CDR3 spans 17 amino acids. CDR3 coding DNA: TGCAGTGCTAGAGATCCACGGAACAGCTCCTATAATTCACCCCTCCACTTT. Residues: CSARDPRNSSYNSPLHF.